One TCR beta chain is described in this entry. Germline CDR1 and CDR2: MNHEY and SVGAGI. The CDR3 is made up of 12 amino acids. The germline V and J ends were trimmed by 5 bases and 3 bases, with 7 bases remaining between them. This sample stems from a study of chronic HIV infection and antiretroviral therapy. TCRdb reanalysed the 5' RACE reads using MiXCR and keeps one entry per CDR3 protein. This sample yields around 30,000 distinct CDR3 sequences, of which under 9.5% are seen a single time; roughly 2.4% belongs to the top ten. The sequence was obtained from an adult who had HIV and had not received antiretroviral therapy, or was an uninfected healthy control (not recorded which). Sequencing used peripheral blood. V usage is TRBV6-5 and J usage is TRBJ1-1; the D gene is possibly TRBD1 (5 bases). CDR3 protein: CASSPGDTEAFF. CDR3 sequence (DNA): TGTGCCAGCAGTCCGGGGGACACTGAAGCTTTCTTT.